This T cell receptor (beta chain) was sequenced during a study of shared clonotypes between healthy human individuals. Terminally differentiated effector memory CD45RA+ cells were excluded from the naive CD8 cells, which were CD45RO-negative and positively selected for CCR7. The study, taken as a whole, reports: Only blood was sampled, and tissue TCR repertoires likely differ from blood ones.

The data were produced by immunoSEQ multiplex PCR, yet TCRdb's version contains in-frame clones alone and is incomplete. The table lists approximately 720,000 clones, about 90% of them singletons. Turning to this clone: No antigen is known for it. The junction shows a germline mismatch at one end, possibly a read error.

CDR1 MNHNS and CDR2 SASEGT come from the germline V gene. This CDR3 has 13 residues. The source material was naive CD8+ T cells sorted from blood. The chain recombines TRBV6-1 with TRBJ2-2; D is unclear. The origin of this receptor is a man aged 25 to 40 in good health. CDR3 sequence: CASSEANTGELFF. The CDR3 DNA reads TGTGCCAGCAGTGAAGCGAATACCGGGGAGCTGTTTTTT.